The 17 T cell receptor beta chains below were found in one sample sequenced in a study of T cells in Graves' hyperthyroidism and ophthalmopathy. Authors of the study amplified TCR beta CDR3 regions from RNA transcripts. The HTBI primer set served for first-round RT-PCR of the TCR CDR3. TCRdb processed the multiplex PCR reads anew with MiXCR; each CDR3 protein has one entry. The sample consists of hundreds of thousands of distinct CDR3 sequences, roughly 14% of them appearing once. Sequenced sample: blood. These receptors were obtained from a young man with Graves' ophthalmopathy.

This clonotype was detected ten times or more. The V and J genes are TRBV12-3 or TRBV12-4 and TRBJ2-3, with 12 bases matching TRBD1. This CDR3 spans 17 amino acids. The V gene end was trimmed by 5 bases and the J gene end by 1 base; junction bases not matched to a gene: 7. In DNA form, the CDR3 reads TGTGCCAGCAGTCCCGGGACAGGGGGCTACGGCACAGATACGCAGTATTTT. Translation gives CASSPGTGGYGTDTQYF.

The chain recombines TRBV20-1 with TRBJ2-5, with D unclear. CDR1 and CDR2 from the germline V gene are DFQATT and SNEGSKA (reference sequence). V dropped 3 bases and J dropped 5 bases, with 10 bases sitting between them. CDR3 length: 12 residues. CDR3 region: CSASVALETQYF. CDR3 in DNA: TGCAGTGCTAGTGTAGCTCTGGAGACCCAGTACTTC.

This clonotype was found many times. This chain joins TRBV5-1 and TRBJ2-1; D is tentatively TRBD1 or TRBD2 (5 bases each). Germline V gene lookup returns CDR1 SGHRS and CDR2 YFSETQ. Trimming stripped 2 bases from V and 0 bases from J, with 9 bases between. The CDR3 has 15 residues. The CDR3 sequence is CASSFERGSYNEQFF. The CDR3, as DNA: TGCGCCAGCAGCTTTGAGAGGGGCTCCTACAATGAGCAGTTCTTC.

J is TRBJ2-5 and V is TRBV2, with no clear D. CDR3 length equals 12 residues. With 0 bases removed from V and 14 bases from J, the gap between germline ends came to 13 bases. Germline assignment: CDR1 SNHLY and CDR2 FYNNEI. The CDR3 region is CASSEALRQDYF. The DNA for the CDR3 is TGTGCCAGCAGTGAAGCGCTTCGGCAGGATTACTTC.

This clonotype was counted many times. The chain employs TRBV11-2 and TRBJ2-4; 7 bases map to TRBD1. CDR3 length equals 16 residues. V trimming: 5 bases; J trimming: 2 bases; junction bases outside the gene matches: 9. Germline CDR1 is SGHAT and CDR2 is FQNNGV. Here the CDR3 DNA reads TGTGCCAGCAGCCTCCGACAGGGTGTTACCAAAAACATTCAGTACTTC. Protein product: CASSLRQGVTKNIQYF. Complete variable domain (other parts from reference TRBV11-2 and TRBJ2-4): EAGVAQSPRYKIIEKRQSVAFWCNPISGHATLYWYQQILGQGPKLLIQFQNNGVVDDSQLPKDRFSAERLKGVDSTLKIQPAKLEDSAVYLCASSLRQGVTKNIQYFGAGTRLSVL.

V gene TRBV9 combines with J gene TRBJ2-1; 15 bases match TRBD2. Trimming removed 4 bases from V and 7 bases from J; junction bases left unmatched: 12. Germline CDR1 reads SGDLS; CDR2 reads YYNGEE. The CDR3 length is 18 residues. The CDR3 nucleotides read TGTGCCAGCAGCACCCGGACTAGCGGGGGGGCCCTTACAAATGAGCAGTTCTTC. It yields the protein CASSTRTSGGALTNEQFF.

This clonotype showed up many times. This chain connects TRBV12-3 or TRBV12-4 to TRBJ2-3; D possibly corresponds to TRBD2 (6 bases). The CDR3 runs to 16 residues. The V end lost 2 bases, the J end lost 0 bases, and 12 bases lay between the germline ends. Here the CDR3 DNA reads TGTGCCAGCAGTTTAAGAGGAGGGGCTAGCACAGATACGCAGTATTTT. Translation: CASSLRGGASTDTQYF.

This clonotype has ten or more counts. J is TRBJ1-3 and V is TRBV20-1; a weak D match, TRBD1 (6 bases). This CDR3 comprises 14 residues. V gave up 3 bases and J gave up 4 bases, with 13 bases separating them. Germline loops: CDR1 DFQATT, CDR2 SNEGSKA (reference sequence). The CDR3: CSARQQGSGNTIYF. CDR3 nucleotide sequence: TGCAGTGCTAGGCAACAGGGTTCAGGAAACACCATATATTTT.

As for this clonotype: A much larger clonotype is one base distant, so this may be a read error. This chain joins TRBV20-1 and TRBJ2-1; the D gene is possibly TRBD2 (6 bases). The V and J ends lost 0 bases and 1 base respectively, with 13 bases between them. Germline CDR1 is DFQATT and CDR2 is SNEGSKA (reference sequence). The CDR3 spans 16 residues. CDR3 bases: TGCAGTGCTAGAGATGTACGGGGGACTTCCTACAATGAGCAGTTCTTC. Translation: CSARDVRGTSYNEQFF.

In this sample, this clonotype turned up a few times. This chain connects TRBV9 to TRBJ2-2; the match to TRBD2 covers 10 bases. Germline V gene sequence: CDR1 SGDLS, CDR2 YYNGEE. The CDR3 runs to 16 residues. V gave up 4 bases and J gave up 0 bases; unmatched junction bases: 3. The chain's CDR3 is CASSLSGGANTGELFF. DNA for the CDR3: TGTGCCAGCAGCTTGAGCGGGGGGGCGAACACCGGGGAGCTGTTTTTT.

The V and J genes are TRBV5-6 and TRBJ2-2; TRBD2 agrees at 10 bases. This CDR3 comprises 17 residues. From germline, CDR1 is SGHDT and CDR2 YYEEEE. The junction had 8 bases not matched to a gene; V was cut back by 0 bases and J by 6 bases. DNA for the CDR3: TGTGCCAGCAGCTTGGGTTCTAGCGGGAGAAGGTCCGGGGAGCTGTTTTTT. It encodes CASSLGSSGRRSGELFF.

This clonotype was observed a handful of times. The chain has TRBV5-1 and TRBJ2-5, with D possibly being TRBD1 or TRBD2 (7 bases each). Germline CDR1 reads SGHRS; CDR2 reads YFSETQ. The CDR3 has 14 residues. V dropped 4 bases and J dropped 5 bases, with 15 bases sitting between them. CDR3 amino acids: CASSPQGGAETQYF. CDR3 coding DNA: TGCGCCAGCAGCCCCCAGGGGGGGGCGGAGACCCAGTACTTC.

This clonotype has at least ten counts. The chain is built from TRBV10-3 and TRBJ2-3; D ambiguous. CDR3 length equals 18 residues. Germline V gene lookup returns CDR1 ENHRY and CDR2 SYGVKD. Between the trimmed V and J ends, which lost 4 bases and 0 bases, there was a span of 20 bases. CDR3 coding DNA: TGTGCCATCAGTGGGGTGCCTCTGGGCGGCACCAGCACAGATACGCAGTATTTT. Its translation is CAISGVPLGGTSTDTQYF.

This clonotype has ten or more counts. The chain combines TRBV18 with TRBJ2-5; possible D gene TRBD2, 7 bases. The V and J ends lost 6 bases and 4 bases respectively, with 15 bases between them. CDR3 length equals 14 residues. Germline CDR1 KGHSH, CDR2 LQKENI. The CDR3 DNA is TGTGCCAGCTCCCAATCGGGGGGCTCAGAGACCCAGTACTTC. It translates to CASSQSGGSETQYF. Together with reference TRBV18 and TRBJ2-5, the CDR3 gives the full variable domain: NAGVMQNPRHLVRRRGQEARLRCSPMKGHSHVYWYRQLPEEGLKFMVYLQKENIIDESGMPKERFSAEFPKEGPSILRIQQVVRGDSAAYFCASSQSGGSETQYFGPGTRLLVL.

Note on this clonotype: Being one base from a much bigger clone, this may be a read error. The J gene is TRBJ2-1, the V gene TRBV20-1, with D maybe TRBD2 (6 bases). TRBJ2-7 matches the DNA end more closely, so the J call is doubtful. CDR1 DFQATT and CDR2 SNEGSKA come from the germline V gene (reference sequence). CDR3 length: 14 residues. CDR3 amino acids: CSARQRGSYNEQYF. As DNA, the CDR3 is TGCAGTGCTAGACAACGGGGGTCCTACAATGAGCAGTACTTC.

This clonotype occurred many times. This chain uses TRBV2 with TRBJ2-7; D not resolved. V was pared by 6 bases and J by 6 bases, with 21 bases between. CDR1 is SNHLY, CDR2 FYNNEI, per germline. The CDR3 runs 15 residues. The CDR3 is CASREIFIIIFEQYF. CDR3 bases: TGTGCCAGCAGAGAGATATTCATTATCATTTTCGAGCAGTACTTC.

This clonotype was detected ten times or more. V usage is TRBV2 and J usage is TRBJ2-1, with D unresolved. Deletions cut 5 bases from V and 4 bases from J, with 9 bases between. Germline V gives CDR1 SNHLY, CDR2 FYNNEI. The CDR3 contains 13 residues. CDR3 loop: CASSMDEYNEQFF. The CDR3 DNA is TGTGCCAGCAGTATGGACGAATACAATGAGCAGTTCTTC.